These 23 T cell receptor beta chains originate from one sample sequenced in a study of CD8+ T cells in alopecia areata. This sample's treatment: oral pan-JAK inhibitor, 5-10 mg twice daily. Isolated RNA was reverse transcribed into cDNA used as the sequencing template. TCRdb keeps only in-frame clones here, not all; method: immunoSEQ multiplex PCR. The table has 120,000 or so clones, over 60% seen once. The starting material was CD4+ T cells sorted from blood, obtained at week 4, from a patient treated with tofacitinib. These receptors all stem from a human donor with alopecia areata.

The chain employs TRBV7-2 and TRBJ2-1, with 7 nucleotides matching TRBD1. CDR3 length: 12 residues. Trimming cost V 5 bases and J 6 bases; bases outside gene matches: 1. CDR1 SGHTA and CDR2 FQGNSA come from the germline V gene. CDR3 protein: CASSGTANEQFF. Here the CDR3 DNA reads TGTGCCAGCAGCGGGACAGCCAATGAGCAGTTCTTC.

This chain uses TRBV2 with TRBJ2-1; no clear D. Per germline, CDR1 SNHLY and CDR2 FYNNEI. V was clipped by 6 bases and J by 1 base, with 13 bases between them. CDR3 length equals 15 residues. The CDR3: CASRNEPYSYNEQFF. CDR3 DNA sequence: TGTGCCAGCAGGAATGAGCCATATTCCTACAATGAGCAGTTCTTC.

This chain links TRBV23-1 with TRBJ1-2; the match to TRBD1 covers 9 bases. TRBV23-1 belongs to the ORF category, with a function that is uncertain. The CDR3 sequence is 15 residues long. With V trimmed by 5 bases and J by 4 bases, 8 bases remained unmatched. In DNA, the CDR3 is TGCGCCAGCAGTAACCCGGGACAGGGAGGCTATGGCTACACCTTC. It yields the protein CASSNPGQGGYGYTF.

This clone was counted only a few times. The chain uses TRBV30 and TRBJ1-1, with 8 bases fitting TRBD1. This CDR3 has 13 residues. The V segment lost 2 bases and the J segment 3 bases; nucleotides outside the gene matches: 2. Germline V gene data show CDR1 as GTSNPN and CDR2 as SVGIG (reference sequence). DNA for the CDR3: TGTGCCTGGAGTAAGGACAGGGACACTGAAGCTTTCTTT. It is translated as CAWSKDRDTEAFF.

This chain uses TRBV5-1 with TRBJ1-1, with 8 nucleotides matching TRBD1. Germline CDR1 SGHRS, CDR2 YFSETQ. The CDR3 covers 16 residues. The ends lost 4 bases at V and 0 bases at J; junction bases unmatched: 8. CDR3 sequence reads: CASSPSTGAMNTEAFF. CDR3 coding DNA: TGCGCCAGCAGCCCCTCGACAGGGGCGATGAACACTGAAGCTTTCTTT.

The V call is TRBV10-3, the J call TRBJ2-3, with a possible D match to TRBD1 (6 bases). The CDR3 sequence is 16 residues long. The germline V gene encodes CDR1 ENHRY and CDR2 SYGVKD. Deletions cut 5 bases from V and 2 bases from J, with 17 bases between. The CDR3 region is CAISQGSRGITDTQYF. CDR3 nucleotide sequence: TGTGCCATCAGTCAAGGGTCTAGGGGGATCACAGATACGCAGTATTTT.

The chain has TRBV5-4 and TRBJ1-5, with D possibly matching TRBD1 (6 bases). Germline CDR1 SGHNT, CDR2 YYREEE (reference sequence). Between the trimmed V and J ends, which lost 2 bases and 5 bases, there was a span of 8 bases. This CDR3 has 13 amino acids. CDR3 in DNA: TGTGCCAGCAGCTTACAGGGAGATCAGCCCCAGCATTTT. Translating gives CASSLQGDQPQHF.

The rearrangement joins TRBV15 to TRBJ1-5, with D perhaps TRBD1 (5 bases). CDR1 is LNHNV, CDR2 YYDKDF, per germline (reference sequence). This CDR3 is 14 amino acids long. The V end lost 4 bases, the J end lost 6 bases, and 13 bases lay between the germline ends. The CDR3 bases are TGTGCCACCAGCAAGATGAGGGGAACTCAGCCCCAGCATTTT. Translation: CATSKMRGTQPQHF.

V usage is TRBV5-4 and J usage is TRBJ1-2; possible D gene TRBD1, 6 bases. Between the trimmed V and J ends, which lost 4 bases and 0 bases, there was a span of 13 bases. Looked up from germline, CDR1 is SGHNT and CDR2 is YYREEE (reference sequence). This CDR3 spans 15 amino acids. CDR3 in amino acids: CASSPGQFSNYGYTF. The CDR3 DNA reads TGTGCCAGCAGCCCAGGACAGTTTTCTAACTATGGCTACACCTTC.

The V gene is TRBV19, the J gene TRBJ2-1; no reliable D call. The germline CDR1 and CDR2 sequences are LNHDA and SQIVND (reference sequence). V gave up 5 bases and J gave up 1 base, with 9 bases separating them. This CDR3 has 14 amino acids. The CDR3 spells CASSPVLSYNEQFF. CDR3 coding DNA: TGTGCCAGTAGTCCAGTACTGTCCTACAATGAGCAGTTCTTC.

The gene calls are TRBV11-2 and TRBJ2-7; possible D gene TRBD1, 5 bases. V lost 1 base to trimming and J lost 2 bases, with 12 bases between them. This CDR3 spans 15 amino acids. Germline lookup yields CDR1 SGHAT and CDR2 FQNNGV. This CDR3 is CASSLGQGVTYEQYF. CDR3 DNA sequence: TGTGCCAGCAGCTTAGGGCAAGGGGTAACCTACGAGCAGTACTTC.

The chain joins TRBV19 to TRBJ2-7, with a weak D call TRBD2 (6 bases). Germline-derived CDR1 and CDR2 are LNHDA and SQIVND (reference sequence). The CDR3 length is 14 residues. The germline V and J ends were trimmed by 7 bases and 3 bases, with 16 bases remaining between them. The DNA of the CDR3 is TGTGCCAGTATGGAACCGGGACTGAGCTACGAGCAGTACTTC. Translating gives CASMEPGLSYEQYF.

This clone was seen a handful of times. CDR3 DNA: TGTGCCAGCAGTTGGACCTCCGGGAGCAATCAGCCCCAGCATTTT. Translating it yields CASSWTSGSNQPQHF. The chain has TRBV7-2 and TRBJ1-5; D not certain. Germline CDR1 and CDR2: SGHTA and FQGNSA. The CDR3 covers 15 residues. Trimming removed 6 bases from V and 1 base from J, with 13 bases in between.

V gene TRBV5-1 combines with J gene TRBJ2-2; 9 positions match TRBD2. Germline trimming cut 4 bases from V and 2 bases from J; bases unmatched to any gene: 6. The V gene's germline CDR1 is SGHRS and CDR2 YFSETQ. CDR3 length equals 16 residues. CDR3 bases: TGCGCCAGCAGCACACCGGGACTAGCTAACACCGGGGAGCTGTTTTTT. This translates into CASSTPGLANTGELFF.

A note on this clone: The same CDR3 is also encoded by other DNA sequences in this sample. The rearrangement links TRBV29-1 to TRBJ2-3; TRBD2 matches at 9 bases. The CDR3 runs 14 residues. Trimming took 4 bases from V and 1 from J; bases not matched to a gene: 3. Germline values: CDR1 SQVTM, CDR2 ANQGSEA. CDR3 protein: CSVVLAGGTDTQYF. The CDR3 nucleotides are TGCAGCGTTGTATTAGCGGGGGGCACAGATACGCAGTATTTT.

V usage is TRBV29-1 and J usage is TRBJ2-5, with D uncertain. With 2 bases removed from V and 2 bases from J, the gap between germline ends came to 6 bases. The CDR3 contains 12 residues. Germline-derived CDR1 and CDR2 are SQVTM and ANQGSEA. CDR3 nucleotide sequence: TGCAGCGTTGAAAGTCAGCAAGAGACCCAGTACTTC. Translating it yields CSVESQQETQYF.

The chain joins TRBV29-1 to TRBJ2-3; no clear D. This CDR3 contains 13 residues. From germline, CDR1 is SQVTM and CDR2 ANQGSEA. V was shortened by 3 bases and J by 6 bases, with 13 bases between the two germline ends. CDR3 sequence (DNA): TGCAGCGTTGAGATGAGAACAGCGGATACGCAGTATTTT. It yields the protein CSVEMRTADTQYF.

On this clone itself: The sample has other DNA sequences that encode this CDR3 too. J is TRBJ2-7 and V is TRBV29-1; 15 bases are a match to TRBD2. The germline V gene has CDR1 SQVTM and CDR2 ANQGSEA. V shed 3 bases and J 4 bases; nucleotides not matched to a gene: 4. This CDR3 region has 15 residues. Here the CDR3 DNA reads TGCAGCGTTGAGCTGGGACTAGCGGGGGGTTACGAGCAGTACTTC. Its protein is CSVELGLAGGYEQYF.

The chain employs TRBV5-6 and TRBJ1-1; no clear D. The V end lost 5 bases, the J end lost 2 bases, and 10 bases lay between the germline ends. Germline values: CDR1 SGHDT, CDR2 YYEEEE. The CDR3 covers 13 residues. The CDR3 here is CASRTQVNTEAFF. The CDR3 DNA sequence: TGTGCCAGCAGAACTCAGGTTAACACTGAAGCTTTCTTT.

CDR3 protein: CASSPEQGLINNEQFF. DNA for the CDR3: TGTGCCAGCAGCCCAGAACAGGGGCTGATAAACAATGAGCAGTTCTTC. V usage is TRBV7-9 and J usage is TRBJ2-1; 7 bases fit TRBD1. V lost 5 bases to trimming and J lost 5 bases; unmatched junction nucleotides: 12. The CDR3 covers 16 residues. Per germline, CDR1 SEHNR and CDR2 FQNEAQ (reference sequence).

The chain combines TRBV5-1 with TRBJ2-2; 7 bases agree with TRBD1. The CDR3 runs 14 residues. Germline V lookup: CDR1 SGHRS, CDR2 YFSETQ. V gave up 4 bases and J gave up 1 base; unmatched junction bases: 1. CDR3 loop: CASSRTGNTGELFF. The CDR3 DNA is TGCGCCAGCAGCCGGACAGGGAACACCGGGGAGCTGTTTTTT.

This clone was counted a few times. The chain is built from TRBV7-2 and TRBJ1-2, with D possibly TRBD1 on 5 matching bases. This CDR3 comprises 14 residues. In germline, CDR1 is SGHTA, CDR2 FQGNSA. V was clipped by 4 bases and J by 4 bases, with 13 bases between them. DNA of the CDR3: TGTGCCAGCAGCTCAGCGGGACTTGGCTATGGCTACACCTTC. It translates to CASSSAGLGYGYTF. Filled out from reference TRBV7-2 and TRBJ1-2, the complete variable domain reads GAGVSQSPSNKVTEKGKDVELRCDPISGHTALYWYRQSLGQGLEFLIYFQGNSAPDKSGLPSDRFSAERTGGSVSTLTIQRTQQEDSAVYLCASSSAGLGYGYTFGSGTRLTVV.

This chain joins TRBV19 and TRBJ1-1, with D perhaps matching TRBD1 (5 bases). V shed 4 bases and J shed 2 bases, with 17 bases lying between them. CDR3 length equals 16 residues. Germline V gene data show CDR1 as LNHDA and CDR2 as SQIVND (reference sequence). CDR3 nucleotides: TGTGCCAGTAGTACGGTTCAGGGATACGGCAACACTGAAGCTTTCTTT. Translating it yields CASSTVQGYGNTEAFF.